This T cell receptor beta chain is drawn from a study of cytomegalovirus exposure and HLA in healthy donors. Trimming took 3 bases from V and 6 from J, leaving 15 bases between them. Per the germline V gene, CDR1 is GTSNPN and CDR2 is SVGIG (reference sequence). This CDR3 comprises 14 residues. Vbeta (60) and Jbeta (13) primers were used in the PCR. Clones were sequenced by immunoSEQ multiplex PCR, and TCRdb holds only the in-frame ones, with some missing. The repertoire holds 150,000 to 170,000 clones, around 81% seen once, with 5.5% to 6.5% in the top ten. Sequences were obtained from PBMCs. The chain is built from TRBV30 and TRBJ1-5, with TRBD1 as a possible D gene (5 bases). The sequence came from a middle-aged woman in good health and CMV-seropositive. The CDR3 DNA reads as TGTGCCTGGAGCGTATTGTTAGGGGCTCAGCCCCAGCATTTT. Translated: CAWSVLLGAQPQHF. Filled out from reference TRBV30 and TRBJ1-5, the complete variable domain reads SQTIHQWPATLVQPVGSPLSLECTVEGTSNPNLYWYRQAAGRGLQLLFYSVGIGQISSEVPQNLSASRPQDRQFILSSKKLLLSDSGFYLCAWSVLLGAQPQHFGDGTRLSIL.